This entry concerns a single TCR beta chain. This sample is drawn from a study of shared T cell receptors in the human thymus. V dropped 5 bases and J dropped 7; count of bases not matched to a gene: 6. The germline V gene has CDR1 SGHTA and CDR2 FQGTGA. This CDR3 has 13 amino acids. The protocol was immunoSEQ multiplex PCR, while the TCRdb copy is restricted to in-frame clones and leaves out a portion. The sample consists of hundreds of thousands of clones, 80% to 90% of them appearing once. This sample was also put to use in a study of human thymus T cells. As that report states: Surgeons resected thymus tissue during corrective heart surgery. Related research described thymic repertoires that were highly overlapping among unrelated individuals.

The sample consisted of thymocytes. V gene TRBV7-3 combines with J gene TRBJ2-5; 8 nucleotides agree with TRBD1. The receptor comes from a girl less than two years old with a congenital heart defect. CDR3 loop: CASSGRDRGTQYF. CDR3 DNA sequence: TGTGCCAGCAGCGGTCGAGACAGGGGGACCCAGTACTTC.